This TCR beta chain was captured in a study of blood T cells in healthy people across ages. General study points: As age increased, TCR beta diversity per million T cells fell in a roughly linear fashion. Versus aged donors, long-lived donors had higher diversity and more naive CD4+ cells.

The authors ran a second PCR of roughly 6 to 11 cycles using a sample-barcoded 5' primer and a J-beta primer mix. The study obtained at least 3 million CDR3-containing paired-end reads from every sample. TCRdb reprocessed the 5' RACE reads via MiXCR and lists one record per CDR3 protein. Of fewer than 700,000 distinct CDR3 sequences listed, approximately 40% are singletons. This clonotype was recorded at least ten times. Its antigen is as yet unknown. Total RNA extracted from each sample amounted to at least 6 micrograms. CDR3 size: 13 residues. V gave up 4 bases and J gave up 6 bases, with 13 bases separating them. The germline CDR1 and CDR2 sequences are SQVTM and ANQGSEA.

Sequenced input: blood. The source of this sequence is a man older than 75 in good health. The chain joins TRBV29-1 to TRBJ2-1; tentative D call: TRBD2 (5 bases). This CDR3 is CSVGRTAGNEQFF. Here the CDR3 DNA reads TGCAGCGTTGGCAGGACCGCGGGCAATGAGCAGTTCTTC.